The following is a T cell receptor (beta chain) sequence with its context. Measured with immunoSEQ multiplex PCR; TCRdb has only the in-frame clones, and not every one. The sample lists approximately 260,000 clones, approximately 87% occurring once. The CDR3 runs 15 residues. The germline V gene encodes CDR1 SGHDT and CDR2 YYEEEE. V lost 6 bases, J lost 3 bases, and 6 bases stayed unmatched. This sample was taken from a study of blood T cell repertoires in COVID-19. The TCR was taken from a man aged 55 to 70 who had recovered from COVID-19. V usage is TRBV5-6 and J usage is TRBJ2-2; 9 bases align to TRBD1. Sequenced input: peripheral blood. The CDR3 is CASTLGDRDTGELFF. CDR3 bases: TGTGCCAGCACGTTGGGGGACAGGGACACCGGGGAGCTGTTTTTT.